The sample holds a few counts of the clone carrying this T cell receptor (beta chain). These data belong to a study of blood T cell repertoires in COVID-19. The table came from immunoSEQ multiplex PCR; TCRdb's copy has only in-frame clones and leaves some out. The sample consists of about 210,000 clones, 84% of them appearing once. Germline V gene lookup returns CDR1 SGHTA and CDR2 FQGNSA. V gave up 4 bases and J gave up 4 bases, with 11 bases separating them. The CDR3 contains 14 residues. This clonotype originated in a woman of 80 years or more with COVID-19, enrolled during active disease. What was sequenced was peripheral blood. J is TRBJ1-5 and V is TRBV7-2; a weak D match, TRBD1 (5 bases). The CDR3 loop is CASSSSGTNQPQHF. The CDR3, as DNA: TGTGCCAGCAGCTCCTCAGGGACTAATCAGCCCCAGCATTTT. Looking up the rest from reference TRBV7-2 and TRBJ1-5 gives the full variable domain: GAGVSQSPSNKVTEKGKDVELRCDPISGHTALYWYRQSLGQGLEFLIYFQGNSAPDKSGLPSDRFSAERTGGSVSTLTIQRTQQEDSAVYLCASSSSGTNQPQHFGDGTRLSIL.